Sequencing of this TCR beta chain was carried out in a study of cytomegalovirus exposure and HLA in healthy donors. The CDR3 is made up of 13 amino acids. CDR1 is SGHDN and CDR2 is FVKESK in the germline V gene. Trimming stripped 1 base from V and 4 bases from J, with 4 bases between. It was with 60 Vbeta and 13 Jbeta primers that the PCR ran. The data were produced by immunoSEQ multiplex PCR, yet TCRdb's version contains in-frame clones alone and is incomplete. This table has 95,000 to 110,000 clones, 70% to 85% appearing once. This clone has a handful of counts. The sequencing input was PBMCs. The source is a woman aged 18-29 years in good health and CMV-seropositive. This sequence joins TRBV14 and TRBJ2-2, with D uncertain. CDR3 nucleotides: TGTGCCAGCAGCCAAGCCATCACCGGGGAGCTGTTTTTT. Translated, it gives CASSQAITGELFF.